This T cell receptor beta chain was identified during a study of T-cell memory formation after mild COVID-19. About the study: TCR clusters largely stayed donor specific. Study-wide points: From day 15 to 85, contracting clones were balanced between CD4 and CD8, whereas later expanders leaned toward CD4+. Second-wave clones reaching peak frequency on day 37 lacked confirmed SARS-CoV-2 specificity. Researchers report contracting CD4+ clones mostly in CM and EM, with CD8+ clones in EMRA.

TCRdb re-analysed the 5' RACE reads in MiXCR, keeping a single row per CDR3 protein. Here the sample spans 250,000 to 350,000 distinct CDR3 sequences, roughly 13% being singletons. The CDR3 runs to 11 residues. V lost 4 bases and J 10 bases, leaving 8 bases between the germline ends. In germline, CDR1 is MNHEY, CDR2 SVGEGT. In this sample, this clonotype turned up a few times. The target antigen is unknown. The sample was PBMCs or a T cell subset sorted from them (not recorded which). This chain connects TRBV6-2 or TRBV6-3 to TRBJ2-1; D ambiguous. This TCR derives from a man aged 18 to 29 who had mild COVID-19 (a few samples of this study predate the infection). Cell type and time point are not known. The CDR3 sequence is CASSLLLEQFF. The DNA of the CDR3 is TGTGCCAGCAGTTTGTTGCTAGAGCAGTTCTTC.